This T cell receptor (beta chain) derives from a study of response to subunit inactivated influenza vaccine. Each CDR3 protein gets one entry after TCRdb re-called the RT-PCR reads with MiXCR. The table shows about 160,000 distinct CDR3 sequences, with 11% occurring only once. Study results and limitations: The authors suggested that every seasonal influenza vaccination recruits few new T cells.

Germline trimming cut 2 bases from V and 5 bases from J; bases unmatched to any gene: 6. Germline V gene sequence: CDR1 SGHTA, CDR2 FQGTGA. The CDR3 totals 15 residues. As for this clonotype: No antigen is known for it.

The specimen comprised non-naive T cells sorted from PBMCs, sampled about 40 days after vaccination. The rearrangement joins TRBV7-3 to TRBJ2-5; 9 nucleotides align to TRBD2. The receptor comes from a man aged 50 to 60 who received an inactivated influenza vaccine. Here the CDR3 reads CASSLVAGDLETQYF. Written as DNA, the CDR3 is TGTGCCAGCAGCTTAGTAGCGGGAGACTTGGAGACCCAGTACTTC.